The sample holds a few counts of the clone carrying this T cell receptor beta chain. Its cognate antigen is unknown. The data belong to a study of response to subunit inactivated influenza vaccine. Overall study results and limits: Each seasonal influenza vaccination, the authors suggested, recruits few new T cells.

This CDR3 contains 13 residues. Germline V gives CDR1 MNHEY, CDR2 SMNVEV (reference sequence). The V segment lost 8 bases and the J segment 3 bases; nucleotides outside the gene matches: 3. Each CDR3 protein is one row after TCRdb ran MiXCR on the RT-PCR reads. The sample yields about 780,000 distinct CDR3 sequences, around a sixth seen once. The chain couples TRBV27 to TRBJ1-5, with 8 nucleotides matching TRBD1. The specimen comprised PBMCs from blood, sampled roughly 5 days after vaccination. This TCR was recovered from a man aged 50 to 59 who received an inactivated influenza vaccine. CDR3 nucleotide sequence: TGTGCCAGCTTGACAGGGGTCAATCAGCCCCAGCATTTT. As protein: CASLTGVNQPQHF.